These 21 T cell receptor beta chains were all obtained from the same sample, sequenced in a study of blood T cell repertoires in COVID-19. Measured with immunoSEQ multiplex PCR; TCRdb has only the in-frame clones, and not every one. The table includes about 400,000 clones, around 87% detected once. Sequencing used peripheral blood. All receptors come from a human donor in a cohort sampled during active COVID-19.

This chain joins TRBV24-1 and TRBJ2-1; D unclear. The CDR3 is 13 amino acids. Trimming cost V 5 bases and J 5 bases, with 9 bases left between them. In germline, CDR1 is KGHDR, CDR2 SFDVKD. CDR3 DNA sequence: TGTGCCACCAGTGGTGCGATGGACAATGAGCAGTTCTTC. Translating gives CATSGAMDNEQFF.

The chain joins TRBV5-1 to TRBJ2-7; D is possibly TRBD2 (6 bases). V was clipped by 3 bases and J by 2 bases, with 12 bases between them. Germline lookup yields CDR1 SGHRS and CDR2 YFSETQ. The CDR3 contains 14 residues. The CDR3: CASSSESGAYEQYF. The CDR3, as DNA: TGCGCCAGCAGCTCGGAGTCGGGAGCCTACGAGCAGTACTTC.

The V and J genes are TRBV29-1 and TRBJ2-3, with a tentative D call TRBD1 (6 bases). V lost 6 bases, J lost 6 bases, and 19 bases lay in between. The germline gives CDR1 SQVTM, CDR2 ANQGSEA. The CDR3 consists of 14 residues. The chain's CDR3 is CSVQAAGVGDTQYF. The CDR3 DNA is TGCAGCGTCCAGGCGGCAGGGGTCGGGGATACGCAGTATTTT.

CDR3 sequence (DNA): TGTGCCAGTTCCGTCACAGGGCCGAACACTGAAGCTTTCTTT. Amino acid sequence: CASSVTGPNTEAFF. This sequence joins TRBV19 and TRBJ1-1; a possible D gene is TRBD1 (6 bases). The CDR3 is 14 residues long. V was pared by 8 bases and J by 1 base, with 14 bases between. Germline CDR1 is LNHDA and CDR2 is SQIVND (reference sequence). Based on the CDR3 plus reference TRBV19 and TRBJ1-1, the full variable domain is DGGITQSPKYLFRKEGQNVTLSCEQNLNHDAMYWYRQDPGQGLRLIYYSQIVNDFQKGDIAEGYSVSREKKESFPLTVTSAQKNPTAFYLCASSVTGPNTEAFFGQGTRLTVV.

This chain joins TRBV7-9 and TRBJ1-5; maybe TRBD1 (5 bases). Germline CDR1 reads SEHNR; CDR2 reads FQNEAQ (reference sequence). The CDR3 consists of 14 residues. V lost 5 bases to trimming and J lost 5 bases, with 13 bases between them. The CDR3 protein is CASSLMGEDQPQHF. CDR3 bases: TGTGCCAGCAGCCTAATGGGGGAGGATCAGCCCCAGCATTTT.

CDR3 in amino acids: CASSVGVRTGANTGELFF. CDR3 DNA sequence: TGTGCCAGCAGCGTAGGAGTTAGGACAGGCGCGAACACCGGGGAGCTGTTTTTT. This sequence joins TRBV9 and TRBJ2-2, with TRBD1 matching 7 bases. CDR1 and CDR2 (germline): SGDLS, YYNGEE. The CDR3 loop spans 18 amino acids. The V gene end was trimmed by 0 bases and the J gene end by 0 bases; junction bases not matched to a gene: 8.

The V call is TRBV29-1, the J call TRBJ2-1; 8 nucleotides line up with TRBD2. Per the germline V gene, CDR1 is SQVTM and CDR2 is ANQGSEA. The junction had 17 bases not matched to a gene; V was cut back by 7 bases and J by 9 bases. The CDR3 has 15 amino acids. The CDR3: CSGVSGTREGGEQFF. CDR3 coding DNA: TGCAGCGGGGTTTCCGGGACTAGGGAGGGAGGTGAGCAGTTCTTC.

V and J are TRBV4-2 and TRBJ2-7; no clear D. The CDR3 runs to 10 residues. Germline CDR1 reads LGHNA; CDR2 reads YNFKEQ. V was trimmed by 9 bases and J by 4 bases, leaving 7 bases between them. The CDR3 DNA reads as TGTGCCAGTATACTATACGAGCAGTACTTC. Its translation: CASILYEQYF.

The rearrangement joins TRBV27 to TRBJ1-1; D is possibly TRBD1 (5 bases). CDR3 size: 15 residues. V lost 2 bases, J lost 4 bases, and 14 bases lay in between. Germline values: CDR1 MNHEY, CDR2 SMNVEV (reference sequence). The DNA for the CDR3 is TGTGCCAGCAGTTTAAACAGGCCGGTGGGCACTGAAGCTTTCTTT. Translated, it gives CASSLNRPVGTEAFF.

This clone was observed a few times. This chain uses TRBV4-1 with TRBJ1-5; D is uncertain. This CDR3 spans 17 amino acids. V was cut by 0 bases and J by 3 bases, with 15 bases left in between. Germline-derived CDR1 and CDR2 are MGHRA and YSYEKL. The CDR3 sequence: CASSQDSGEALNQPQHF. For the CDR3, the DNA is TGCGCCAGCAGCCAAGATAGCGGAGAGGCCCTCAATCAGCCCCAGCATTTT.

The CDR3 region has the DNA TGTGCCATCAGTGATGGAACAGGGGCTAATGAAAAACTGTTTTTT. Protein sequence: CAISDGTGANEKLFF. This rearrangement joins TRBV10-3 to TRBJ1-4, with 7 bases identical to TRBD1. J gave up 3 bases and V 3 bases, and 4 bases lay outside the gene matches. Per germline, CDR1 ENHRY and CDR2 SYGVKD. The length of the CDR3 is 15 residues.

J is TRBJ2-5 and V is TRBV5-1; weak D call: TRBD2 (6 bases). This CDR3 spans 16 amino acids. Trimming removed 0 bases from V and 2 bases from J, with 14 bases in between. Germline CDR1 and CDR2: SGHRS and YFSETQ. CDR3 in DNA: TGCGCCAGCAGCTTGGTGGGTCTCCGGGAGCAAGAGACCCAGTACTTC. Translating gives CASSLVGLREQETQYF.

The genes are TRBV2 and TRBJ2-7, with TRBD1 matching over 11 bases. CDR1 and CDR2 (germline): SNHLY, FYNNEI. CDR3 size: 14 residues. The ends lost 10 bases at V and 3 bases at J; junction bases unmatched: 8. Here the CDR3 DNA reads TGTGCCACTGCCGGGACAGGGGGATTCTACGAGCAGTACTTC. Its translation is CATAGTGGFYEQYF.

This chain uses TRBV6-1 with TRBJ1-6; weak D call: TRBD1 (6 bases). From germline, CDR1 is MNHNS and CDR2 SASEGT. V lost 3 bases and J lost 4, with 13 bases in between. The length of the CDR3 is 16 residues. In DNA form, the CDR3 reads TGTGCCAGCAGTGAGTCAGGGGCGGCTTATAATTCACCCCTCCACTTT. Translated: CASSESGAAYNSPLHF.

This chain connects TRBV19 to TRBJ2-1; 11 nucleotides align to TRBD2. This CDR3 region has 16 residues. Germline CDR1 reads LNHDA; CDR2 reads SQIVND (reference sequence). The trim removed 6 bases at V and 4 bases at J, leaving 8 bases unmatched. The CDR3 nucleotides read TGTGCCAGTAGCTCCAGGGGGACTAGCGGTTACAATGAGCAGTTCTTC. Protein product: CASSSRGTSGYNEQFF.

This clone occurred a few times. The V gene is TRBV4-2, the J gene TRBJ1-5; D is perhaps TRBD1 (5 bases). Germline V CDR1 and CDR2: LGHNA, YNFKEQ. V was pared by 3 bases and J by 2 bases, with 8 bases between. The CDR3 has 14 residues. Written as DNA, the CDR3 is TGTGCCAGCAGCCATTTAGGGGGCAATCAGCCCCAGCATTTT. Translating gives CASSHLGGNQPQHF.

The gene calls are TRBV28 and TRBJ1-6; 7 bases map to TRBD1. The CDR3 has 14 amino acids. With 6 bases clipped from V and 7 bases from J, the junction kept 6 bases outside the gene matches. Germline V gives CDR1 MDHEN, CDR2 SYDVKM. The CDR3: CASSVGTENSPLHF. The CDR3 coding sequence is TGTGCCAGCAGCGTTGGGACAGAGAATTCACCCCTCCACTTT.

J is TRBJ2-1 and V is TRBV7-8; D perhaps matches TRBD2 (6 bases). Germline assignment: CDR1 SGHVS and CDR2 FQNEAQ. Deletions cut 1 base from V and 6 bases from J, with 13 bases between. The CDR3 has 15 amino acids. The CDR3, as DNA: TGTGCCAGCAGCTTAGGACTAGACCTTTTCAATGAGCAGTTCTTC. It is translated as CASSLGLDLFNEQFF.

V gene TRBV19 combines with J gene TRBJ2-2; weak D call: TRBD2 (5 bases). V lost 4 bases and J 2 bases, leaving 23 bases between the germline ends. The CDR3 extends over 19 amino acids. The germline CDR1 and CDR2 sequences are LNHDA and SQIVND (reference sequence). CDR3 amino acids: CASSSLGYLPTGNTGELFF. CDR3 nucleotide sequence: TGTGCCAGTAGTAGCCTCGGATATCTTCCCACGGGAAACACCGGGGAGCTGTTTTTT.

The CDR3 here is CAISGGQSEAFF. CDR3 nucleotides: TGTGCCATCAGTGGGGGACAGTCCGAAGCTTTCTTT. The chain recombines TRBV10-3 with TRBJ1-1; 7 bases are shared with TRBD1. CDR1 is ENHRY and CDR2 is SYGVKD in the germline V gene. J lost 8 bases, V lost 4 bases, and 4 bases had no gene match. CDR3 length: 12 amino acids.

The V and J genes are TRBV15 and TRBJ1-4; D is possibly TRBD1 (5 bases). Germline CDR1 reads LNHNV; CDR2 reads YYDKDF (reference sequence). The V end lost 3 bases, the J end lost 0 bases, and 11 bases lay between the germline ends. The CDR3 sequence is 16 residues long. In DNA form, the CDR3 reads TGTGCCACCAGCAGTTTCAGGGTGGCAACTAATGAAAAACTGTTTTTT. Its protein product is CATSSFRVATNEKLFF.